One sample yielded the 3 T cell receptor beta chains listed below, sequenced in a study of shared clonotypes between healthy human individuals. Some clones are missing from TCRdb's copy, which holds only in-frame ones; the method was immunoSEQ multiplex PCR. There are under 1,100,000 clones in the sample; 65% to 80% occur only once, and approximately 1.5% lies in the top ten. The sequencing input was memory CD4+ T cells sorted from blood. Subset denoted: CD45RA-negative fraction. These receptors were obtained from a man between 18 and 29 years old in good health.

The J gene is TRBJ2-1, the V gene TRBV7-2; 14 nucleotides align to TRBD2. The germline V gene encodes CDR1 SGHTA and CDR2 FQGNSA. Losses at the gene ends were 1 base for V and 7 bases for J; bases not matched to a gene: 0. This CDR3 has 15 amino acids. The CDR3 nucleotides read TGTGCCAGCAGCTTAGGGACTAGCGGGAGGAATGAGCAGTTCTTC. Encoded protein: CASSLGTSGRNEQFF.

The chain is built from TRBV5-4 and TRBJ2-5; TRBD2 matches 8 bases. Germline values: CDR1 SGHNT, CDR2 YYREEE (reference sequence). After removal of 5 bases from V and 1 base from J, the junction contained 7 bases not matched to a gene. The CDR3 is 15 amino acids. The CDR3 is CASRAGLAAQETQYF. The DNA of the CDR3 is TGTGCCAGCAGGGCAGGACTAGCAGCCCAAGAGACCCAGTACTTC.

The chain employs TRBV11-2 and TRBJ2-6, with 11 bases aligning to TRBD1. Germline CDR1 SGHAT, CDR2 FQNNGV. The CDR3 is 18 amino acids. Germline trimming cut 8 bases from V and 3 bases from J; bases unmatched to any gene: 12. The CDR3 loop reads CASLSPRDRGSGANVLTF. DNA for the CDR3: TGTGCCAGCCTATCGCCCCGGGACAGGGGGAGTGGGGCCAACGTCCTGACTTTC. The complete variable domain, with remaining parts taken from reference TRBV11-2 and TRBJ2-6, reads EAGVAQSPRYKIIEKRQSVAFWCNPISGHATLYWYQQILGQGPKLLIQFQNNGVVDDSQLPKDRFSAERLKGVDSTLKIQPAKLEDSAVYLCASLSPRDRGSGANVLTFGAGSRLTVL.